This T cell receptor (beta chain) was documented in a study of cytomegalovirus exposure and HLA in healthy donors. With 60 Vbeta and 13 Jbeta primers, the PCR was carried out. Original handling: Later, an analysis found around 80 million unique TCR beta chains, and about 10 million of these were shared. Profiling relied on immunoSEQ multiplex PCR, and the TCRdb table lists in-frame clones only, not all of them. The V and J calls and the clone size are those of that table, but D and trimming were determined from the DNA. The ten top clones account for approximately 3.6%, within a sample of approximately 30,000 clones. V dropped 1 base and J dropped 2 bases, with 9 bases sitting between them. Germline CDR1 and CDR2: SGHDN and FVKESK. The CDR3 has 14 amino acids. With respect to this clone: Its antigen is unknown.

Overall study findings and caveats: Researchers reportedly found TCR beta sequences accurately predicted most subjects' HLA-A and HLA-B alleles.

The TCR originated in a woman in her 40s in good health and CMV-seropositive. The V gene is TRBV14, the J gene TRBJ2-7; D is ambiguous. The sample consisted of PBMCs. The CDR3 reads CASSQGGNPYEQYF. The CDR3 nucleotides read TGTGCCAGCAGCCAAGGAGGCAATCCCTACGAGCAGTACTTC.